A selection of T cell receptor beta chains follows, all from one sample in a study of shared clonotypes between healthy human individuals. Only in-frame clones appear in the TCRdb table, and some are missing; sequencing was by immunoSEQ multiplex PCR. The sample lists about 1.5 million clones, 98% occurring once. Sequences were obtained from naive CD4+ T cells sorted from blood. The source of these receptors is a man in his thirties or forties in good health. The CDR3 runs from the conserved cysteine through the conserved F or W. The D gene is left open where the match is weak. Expanded clones get a size class; other rows say once, few or many, or leave the size out.

D gene: NA
J gene: TRBJ1-2
V gene: TRBV15
clone size: NA
CDR3 DNA: TGTGCCACCAGCAGAGATCAGGCGTACGGCTACACCTTC
CDR3 protein: CATSRDQAYGYTF

D gene: NA
J gene: TRBJ2-5
V gene: TRBV7-6
clone size: NA
CDR3 DNA: TGTGCCAGCAGCTTAAGGGCGGGACCGACCCAAGAGACCCAGTACTTC
CDR3 protein: CASSLRAGPTQETQYF

D gene: TRBD2
J gene: TRBJ2-1
V gene: TRBV6-1
clone size: NA
CDR3 DNA: TGTGCCAGCAGAGAAGCGGGAGGGCCTAATGAGCAGTTCTTC
CDR3 protein: CASREAGGPNEQFF

D gene: TRBD1
J gene: TRBJ1-2
V gene: TRBV7-9
clone size: NA
CDR3 DNA: TGTGCCAGCACCTTAATTGTCGGGACAGGACCAAGGAACTATGGCTACACCTTC
CDR3 protein: CASTLIVGTGPRNYGYTF

D gene: NA
J gene: TRBJ2-1
V gene: TRBV27
clone size: NA
CDR3 DNA: TGTGCCAGCAGTTTAGGCCCCTTTAGGGACGCCACGACAAGTGAGCAGTTCTTC
CDR3 protein: CASSLGPFRDATTSEQFF

D gene: NA
J gene: TRBJ1-5
V gene: TRBV16
clone size: NA
CDR3 DNA: TGTGCCAGCATCGACACTCGAAGTCACAATCAGCCCCAGCATTTT
CDR3 protein: CASIDTRSHNQPQHF

D gene: TRBD1
J gene: TRBJ2-3
V gene: TRBV6-4
clone size: NA
CDR3 DNA: TGTGCCAGCAGTAACGACAGGGGTTCGCAGTATTTT
CDR3 protein: CASSNDRGSQYF

D gene: NA
J gene: TRBJ2-7
V gene: TRBV4-1
clone size: NA
CDR3 DNA: TGCGCCAGCAGCCAAGGGGTCTACGAGCAGTACTTC
CDR3 protein: CASSQGVYEQYF

D gene: TRBD2
J gene: TRBJ2-1
V gene: TRBV18
clone size: NA
CDR3 DNA: TGTGCCAGCTCACCCCGTAGCGGGAGGGCCGGGAATGAGCAGTTCTTC
CDR3 protein: CASSPRSGRAGNEQFF

D gene: NA
J gene: TRBJ2-1
V gene: TRBV9
clone size: NA
CDR3 DNA: TGTGCCAGCAGCGTAGTTGGGGGAGCGGAGCAGTTCTTC
CDR3 protein: CASSVVGGAEQFF

D gene: TRBD1
J gene: TRBJ2-4
V gene: TRBV19
clone size: NA
CDR3 DNA: TGTGCCAGTAGGGACAGGATAGCCAAAAACATTCAGTACTTC
CDR3 protein: CASRDRIAKNIQYF

D gene: NA
J gene: TRBJ2-7
V gene: TRBV7-8
clone size: NA
CDR3 DNA: TGTGCCAGCAGCTCCCCCCCACATGCGCAGTACTTC
CDR3 protein: CASSSPPHAQYF

D gene: NA
J gene: TRBJ1-2
V gene: TRBV9
clone size: once
CDR3 DNA: TGTGCCAGCAGTTCCTCAGGAGGGGACTATGGCTACACCTTC
CDR3 protein: CASSSSGGDYGYTF

D gene: NA
J gene: TRBJ1-5
V gene: TRBV5-1
clone size: NA
CDR3 DNA: TGCGCCAGCAGCTTGGGGACACCCCAGCATTTT
CDR3 protein: CASSLGTPQHF

D gene: TRBD2
J gene: TRBJ2-5
V gene: TRBV5-1
clone size: NA
CDR3 DNA: TGCGCCAGCAGCTTAATAGCGGGAGCAGAGACCCAGTACTTC
CDR3 protein: CASSLIAGAETQYF

D gene: TRBD1
J gene: TRBJ1-2
V gene: TRBV6-6
clone size: NA
CDR3 DNA: TGTGCCAGCAGTCCAACCGGGACAGGGAGTGGTGGCTACACCTTC
CDR3 protein: CASSPTGTGSGGYTF

D gene: TRBD1
J gene: TRBJ1-4
V gene: TRBV2
clone size: NA
CDR3 DNA: TGTGCCAGCGGCAGGACAGGTCGAAAACTGTTTTTT
CDR3 protein: CASGRTGRKLFF

D gene: NA
J gene: TRBJ1-3
V gene: TRBV18
clone size: once
CDR3 DNA: TGTGCCAGCTCCCGAGAGGGAGAGTCTGGAAACACCATATATTTT
CDR3 protein: CASSREGESGNTIYF

D gene: NA
J gene: TRBJ2-7
V gene: TRBV5-1
clone size: NA
CDR3 DNA: TGCGCCAGCACCCTGGGGATAGGGGCTATCTACGAGCAGTACTTC
CDR3 protein: CASTLGIGAIYEQYF

D gene: TRBD1
J gene: TRBJ2-7
V gene: TRBV5-1
clone size: NA
CDR3 DNA: TGCGCCAGCAGCGCAGACAGGGGTCGCTACGAGCAGTACTTC
CDR3 protein: CASSADRGRYEQYF

D gene: NA
J gene: TRBJ2-7
V gene: TRBV6-1
clone size: NA
CDR3 DNA: TGTGCCAGCAGCGACTCGGGACGGACTACCTACGAGCAGTACTTC
CDR3 protein: CASSDSGRTTYEQYF

D gene: NA
J gene: TRBJ1-5
V gene: TRBV21-1
clone size: NA
CDR3 DNA: TGTGCCAGCAGCGGACGACAGAAAGACTCTTATAGCAATCAGCCCCAGCATTTT
CDR3 protein: CASSGRQKDSYSNQPQHF